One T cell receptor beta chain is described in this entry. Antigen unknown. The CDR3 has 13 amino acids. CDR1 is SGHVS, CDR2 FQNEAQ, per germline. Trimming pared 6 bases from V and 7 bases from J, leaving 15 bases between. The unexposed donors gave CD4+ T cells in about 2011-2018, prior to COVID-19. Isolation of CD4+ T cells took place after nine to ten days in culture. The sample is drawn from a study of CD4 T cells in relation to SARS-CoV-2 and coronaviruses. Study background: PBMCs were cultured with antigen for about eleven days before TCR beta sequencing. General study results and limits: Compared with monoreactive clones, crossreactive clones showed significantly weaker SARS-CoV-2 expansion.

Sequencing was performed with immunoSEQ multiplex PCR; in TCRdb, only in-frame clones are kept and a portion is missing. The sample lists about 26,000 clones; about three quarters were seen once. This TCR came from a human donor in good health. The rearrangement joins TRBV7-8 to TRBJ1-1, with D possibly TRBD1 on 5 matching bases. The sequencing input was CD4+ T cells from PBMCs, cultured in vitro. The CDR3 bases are TGTGCCAGCAGGACACGACAGAGCCTTGAAGCTTTCTTT. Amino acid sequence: CASRTRQSLEAFF.